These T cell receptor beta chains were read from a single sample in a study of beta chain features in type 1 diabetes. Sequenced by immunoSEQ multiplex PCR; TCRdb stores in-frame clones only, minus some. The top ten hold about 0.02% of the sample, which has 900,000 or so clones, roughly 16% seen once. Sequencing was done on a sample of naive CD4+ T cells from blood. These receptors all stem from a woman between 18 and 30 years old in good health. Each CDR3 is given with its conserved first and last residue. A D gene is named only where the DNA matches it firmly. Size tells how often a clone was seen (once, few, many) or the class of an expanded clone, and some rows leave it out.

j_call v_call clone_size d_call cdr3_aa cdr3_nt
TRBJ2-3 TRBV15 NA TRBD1 CATSSRKRGLTDTQYF TGTGCCACCAGCAGCCGCAAGAGGGGGCTCACAGATACGCAGTATTTT
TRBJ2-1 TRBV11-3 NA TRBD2 CASSLDLAGGYNEQFF TGTGCCAGCAGCTTAGATCTAGCGGGAGGCTACAATGAGCAGTTCTTC
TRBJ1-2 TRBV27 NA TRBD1 CASTNRGGGYTF TGTGCCAGCACTAACAGGGGCGGAGGCTACACCTTC
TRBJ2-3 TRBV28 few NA CASKSPGAGLADTQYF TGTGCCAGCAAATCGCCAGGGGCGGGATTAGCAGATACGCAGTATTTT
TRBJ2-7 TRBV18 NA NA CASSPSLAYEQYF TGTGCCAGCTCACCATCCTTAGCCTACGAGCAGTACTTC
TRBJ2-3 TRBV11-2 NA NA CASSPTTDTQYF TGTGCCAGCAGCCCCACCACAGATACGCAGTATTTT
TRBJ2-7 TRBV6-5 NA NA CASSYKGVAAYEQYF TGTGCCAGCAGTTACAAGGGGGTAGCGGCCTACGAGCAGTACTTC
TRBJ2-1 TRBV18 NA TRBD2 CASSRSSGQNEQFF TGTGCCAGCTCACGGTCTAGCGGTCAAAATGAGCAGTTCTTC
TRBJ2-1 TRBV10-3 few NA CAIKGGPHEQFF TGTGCCATCAAAGGCGGGCCACATGAGCAGTTCTTC
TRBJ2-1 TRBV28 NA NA CASSLRSNEQFF TGTGCCAGCAGTTTACGCTCGAATGAGCAGTTCTTC
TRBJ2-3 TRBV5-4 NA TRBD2 CASTLRLAGSTDTQYF TGTGCCAGCACCCTACGACTAGCGGGGTCCACAGATACGCAGTATTTT
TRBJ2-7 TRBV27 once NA CASGQQEAYEQYF TGTGCCAGCGGACAGCAGGAGGCCTACGAGCAGTACTTC
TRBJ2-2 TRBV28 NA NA CASSLPTGANTGELFF TGTGCCAGCAGTTTACCCACGGGAGCGAACACCGGGGAGCTGTTTTTT
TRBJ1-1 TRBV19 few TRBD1 CASSEGTGGRWTEAFF TGTGCCAGTAGTGAGGGGACAGGGGGCCGGTGGACTGAAGCTTTCTTT
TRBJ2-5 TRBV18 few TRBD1 CASSPQGTDQETQYF TGTGCCAGCTCACCACAGGGGACAGACCAAGAGACCCAGTACTTC
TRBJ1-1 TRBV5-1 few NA CASSLAANTEAFF TGCGCCAGCAGCTTGGCCGCGAACACTGAAGCTTTCTTT
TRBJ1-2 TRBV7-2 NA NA CASSLEPRNGYTF TGTGCCAGCAGCTTAGAGCCCCGTAATGGCTACACCTTC
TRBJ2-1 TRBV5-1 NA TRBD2 CASSFGLAGLSSYNEQFF TGCGCCAGCAGCTTCGGACTAGCGGGTTTGAGCTCCTACAATGAGCAGTTCTTC
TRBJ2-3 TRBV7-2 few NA CASSLTGIRTDTQYF TGTGCCAGCAGCTTAACAGGGATTCGCACAGATACGCAGTATTTT
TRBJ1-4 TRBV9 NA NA CASSPGHRATNEKLFF TGTGCCAGCAGCCCGGGACACCGTGCAACTAATGAAAAACTGTTTTTT
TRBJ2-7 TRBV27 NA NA CASSLNTGPSYEQYF TGTGCCAGCAGTTTAAACACAGGGCCCTCCTACGAGCAGTACTTC
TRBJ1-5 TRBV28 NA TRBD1 CASSPPDRGHQPQHF TGTGCCAGCAGTCCCCCAGACAGGGGGCATCAGCCCCAGCATTTT
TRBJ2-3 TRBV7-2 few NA CASSLAGPVPDTQYF TGTGCCAGCAGCTTAGCGGGACCCGTGCCAGATACGCAGTATTTT
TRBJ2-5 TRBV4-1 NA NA CASSQTDRKTQYF TGCGCCAGCAGCCAGACAGACAGGAAAACCCAGTACTTC
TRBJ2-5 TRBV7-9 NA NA CASSFTETQYF TGTGCCAGCAGCTTTACAGAGACCCAGTACTTC
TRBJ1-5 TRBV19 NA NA CASTRENGNQPQHF TGTGCCAGTACCCGGGAGAATGGCAATCAGCCCCAGCATTTT
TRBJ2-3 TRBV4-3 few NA CASSQDKRGLTSDTQYF TGCGCCAGCAGCCAAGATAAGAGGGGACTGACCTCAGATACGCAGTATTTT
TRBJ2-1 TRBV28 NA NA CASRERSYNEQFF TGTGCCAGCAGGGAGAGGTCCTACAATGAGCAGTTCTTC
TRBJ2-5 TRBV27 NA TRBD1 CASSDRVQETQYF TGTGCCAGCTCAGACAGGGTCCAAGAGACCCAGTACTTC
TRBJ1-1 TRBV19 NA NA CASHKLGQGGTEAFF TGTGCCAGTCACAAGCTGGGGCAGGGAGGCACTGAAGCTTTCTTT
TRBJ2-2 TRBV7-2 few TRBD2 CASSLVAGANTGELFF TGTGCCAGCAGCTTAGTTGCGGGAGCGAACACCGGGGAGCTGTTTTTT
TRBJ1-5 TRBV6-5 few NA CASSYSTSGQPQHF TGTGCCAGCAGTTACTCGACCAGTGGACAGCCCCAGCATTTT
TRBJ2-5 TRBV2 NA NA CASSRDITETQYF TGTGCCAGCAGCCGGGACATAACAGAGACCCAGTACTTC
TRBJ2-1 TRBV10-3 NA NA CAIRAARSYNEQFF TGTGCCATCAGGGCCGCCCGGTCCTACAATGAGCAGTTCTTC
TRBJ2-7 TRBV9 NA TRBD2 CASSPGGSIPYEQYF TGTGCCAGCAGCCCGGGGGGGAGTATTCCTTACGAGCAGTACTTC
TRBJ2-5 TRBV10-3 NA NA CAISEDGGGTQYF TGTGCCATCAGTGAGGACGGGGGCGGGACCCAGTACTTC
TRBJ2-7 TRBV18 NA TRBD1 CASSPGTVSYEQYF TGTGCCAGCTCACCAGGGACAGTCTCCTACGAGCAGTACTTC
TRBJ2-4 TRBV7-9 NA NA CASSRDTDISNIQYF TGTGCCAGCAGCCGGGACACGGATATATCAAACATTCAGTACTTC
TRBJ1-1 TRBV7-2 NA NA CAVATQGSTEAFF TGTGCTGTCGCGACACAGGGTTCGACTGAAGCTTTCTTT
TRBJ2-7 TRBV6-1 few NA CASSLNTYEQYF TGTGCCAGCAGTCTGAATACCTACGAGCAGTACTTC